This T cell receptor beta chain was sequenced for a study of cytomegalovirus exposure and HLA in healthy donors. Study findings and constraints: Reportedly, diagnosis of cytomegalovirus status by the classifier showed high specificity and sensitivity. According to the study, some 160 TCR beta chains were cytomegalovirus-associated. In vitro work confirmed that a few CMV-associated chains recognize CMV antigens.

The CDR3 spans 15 residues. From germline, CDR1 is ENHRY and CDR2 SYGVKD. With 3 bases removed from V and 2 bases from J, the gap between germline ends came to 10 bases. Using immunoSEQ multiplex PCR, the repertoire was profiled, and TCRdb retains in-frame clones only, with some absent. The sample includes roughly 250,000 clones, about 90% of them seen just once. Notes on this clone: Its target is not known.

The donors were in the approximately 130-subject validation cohort, distinct from the approximately 670-subject first cohort. This TCR was sampled from a woman younger than 45 in good health and CMV-seropositive. The material sequenced was PBMCs. V usage is TRBV10-3 and J usage is TRBJ1-4; no definite D call. The CDR3 nucleotides read TGTGCCATCAGTGATTCGGTCACTACTAATGAAAAACTGTTTTTT. Residues: CAISDSVTTNEKLFF.